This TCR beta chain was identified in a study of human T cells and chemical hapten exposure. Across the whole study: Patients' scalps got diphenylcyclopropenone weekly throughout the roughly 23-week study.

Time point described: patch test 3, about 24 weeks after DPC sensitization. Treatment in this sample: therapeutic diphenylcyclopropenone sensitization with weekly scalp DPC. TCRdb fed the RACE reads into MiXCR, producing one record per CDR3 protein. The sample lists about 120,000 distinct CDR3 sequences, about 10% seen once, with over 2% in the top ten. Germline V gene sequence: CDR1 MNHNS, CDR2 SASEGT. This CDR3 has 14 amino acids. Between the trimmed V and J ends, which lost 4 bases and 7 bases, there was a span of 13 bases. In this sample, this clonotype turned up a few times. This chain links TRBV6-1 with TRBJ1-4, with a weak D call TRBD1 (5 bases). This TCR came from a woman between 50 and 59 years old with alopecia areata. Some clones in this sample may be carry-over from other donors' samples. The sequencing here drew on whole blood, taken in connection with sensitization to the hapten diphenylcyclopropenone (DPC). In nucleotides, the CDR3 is TGTGCCAGCAGTGCTCCCCGACAGAGTGAAAAACTGTTTTTT. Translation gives CASSAPRQSEKLFF.